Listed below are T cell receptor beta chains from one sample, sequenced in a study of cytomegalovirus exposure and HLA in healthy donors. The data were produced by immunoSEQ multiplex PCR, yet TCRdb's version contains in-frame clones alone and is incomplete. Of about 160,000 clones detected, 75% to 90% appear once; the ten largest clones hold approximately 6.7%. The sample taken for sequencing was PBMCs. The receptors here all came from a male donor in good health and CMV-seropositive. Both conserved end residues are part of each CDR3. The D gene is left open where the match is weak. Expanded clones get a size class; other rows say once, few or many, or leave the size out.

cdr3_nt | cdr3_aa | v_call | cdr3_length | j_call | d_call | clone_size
TGTGCCAGTAGGACCGGGACTAGCGGGAGAAATGAGCAGTTCTTC | CASRTGTSGRNEQFF | TRBV19 | 15 | TRBJ2-1 | TRBD2 | -
TGTGCCAGCAGACGCGGGACAGGGGGCACAGATACGCAGTATTTT | CASRRGTGGTDTQYF | TRBV2 | 15 | TRBJ2-3 | TRBD1 | -
TGTGCCAGCAGCTTTCGCGGGAGAAATGAGGCCTACGAGCAGTACTTC | CASSFRGRNEAYEQYF | TRBV7-9 | 16 | TRBJ2-7 | TRBD2 | -
TGTGCCAGCAGCTTAGTATCCTACAGGAACTATGGCTACACCTTC | CASSLVSYRNYGYTF | TRBV7-8 | 15 | TRBJ1-2 | - | -
TGTGCCAGCAGCGTAGGGGGGATGGAGCGGGAGAGGAATGAGCAGTTCTTC | CASSVGGMERERNEQFF | TRBV9 | 17 | TRBJ2-1 | TRBD2 | -
TGTGCCAGCAGCCTCACCAAATCCGGGAGTAACTATGGCTACACCTTC | CASSLTKSGSNYGYTF | TRBV27 | 16 | TRBJ1-2 | - | -
TGTACCATCAGACGGACAGGGGGCGGGGAGACCCAGTACTTC | CTIRRTGGGETQYF | TRBV10-3 | 14 | TRBJ2-5 | TRBD1 | -
TGTGCCATCAGTGTAAGGGCCGGGGAGAATTCACCCCTCCACTTT | CAISVRAGENSPLHF | TRBV10-3 | 15 | TRBJ1-6 | - | -
TGTGCCAGCAGCGACATCACAGATACGCAGTATTTT | CASSDITDTQYF | TRBV7-8 | 12 | TRBJ2-3 | - | -
TGTGCCAGCAGCCAAAAAACCCGGGACAGGGAGCCCTACGAGCAGTACTTC | CASSQKTRDREPYEQYF | TRBV14 | 17 | TRBJ2-7 | TRBD1 | -
TGTGCCAGCACCGGACAGGTCTACGAGCAGTACTTC | CASTGQVYEQYF | TRBV5-6 | 12 | TRBJ2-7 | TRBD1 | -
TGTGCCAGCTCACCGCGGGACAGGACTTACGAGCAGTACTTC | CASSPRDRTYEQYF | TRBV18 | 14 | TRBJ2-7 | TRBD1 | -
TGTGCCAGCAGTGCGGGCAGAGGGTACGAGCAGTACTTC | CASSAGRGYEQYF | TRBV2 | 13 | TRBJ2-7 | - | -
TGTGCCAGCAGCGTTCTGACTAGCGGCAATGAGCAGTTCTTC | CASSVLTSGNEQFF | TRBV9 | 14 | TRBJ2-1 | TRBD2 | -
TGTGCCAGCAGTCCCGGGGTAGCGGGGAGCTCCTACGAGCAGTACTTC | CASSPGVAGSSYEQYF | TRBV7-6 | 16 | TRBJ2-7 | TRBD2 | -
TGTGCCAGCAGCCTAGCCATTTCAACCGGGACTAGCGGGTTCTTC | CASSLAISTGTSGFF | TRBV5-6 | 15 | TRBJ2-1 | TRBD2 | -
TGCAGCGTTGAGGTTCCGGACGTGAGGGACTATGGCTACACCTTC | CSVEVPDVRDYGYTF | TRBV29-1 | 15 | TRBJ1-2 | - | -
TGTGCCAGCAGCGAACGACAGGGGGATAAAAAACTGTTTTTT | CASSERQGDKKLFF | TRBV13 | 14 | TRBJ1-4 | TRBD1 | -
TGCGCCAGCAGCCATATACCGGACAGGGCGGCTTTCTTT | CASSHIPDRAAFF | TRBV4-1 | 13 | TRBJ1-1 | TRBD1 | -
TGTGCCAGCAGTTACTCGGGGGACACACGGGATACGCAGTATTTT | CASSYSGDTRDTQYF | TRBV6-5 | 15 | TRBJ2-3 | - | once
TGCGCCAGCAGCCCGGATAGCGGTAGCACAGATACGCAGTATTTT | CASSPDSGSTDTQYF | TRBV5-1 | 15 | TRBJ2-3 | - | -
TGTGCCTGGAGTGCCCGACAGGGGTCAGATACGCAGTATTTT | CAWSARQGSDTQYF | TRBV30 | 14 | TRBJ2-3 | TRBD1 | -
TGTGCCAGCAGCTTACCGGGACAGGGTGGCGAGCAGTACTTC | CASSLPGQGGEQYF | TRBV7-6 | 14 | TRBJ2-7 | TRBD1 | -
TGTGCCAGCAGTTACTCGAGGGCGGTTAACTATGGCTACACCTTC | CASSYSRAVNYGYTF | TRBV6-5 | 15 | TRBJ1-2 | - | -
TGTGCCAGTAGTATCGGGGGCGGACTAGCGGAGAACGAGCAGTACTTC | CASSIGGGLAENEQYF | TRBV19 | 16 | TRBJ2-7 | TRBD2 | once
TGTGCCAGCAGTTTATCACAGCTGAACACTGAAGCTTTCTTT | CASSLSQLNTEAFF | TRBV27 | 14 | TRBJ1-1 | - | few
TGTGCCAGCAGCGCCCACCGACTAGCGGAGCTCTACAATGAGCAGTTCTTC | CASSAHRLAELYNEQFF | TRBV9 | 17 | TRBJ2-1 | TRBD2 | -
TGTGCCAGCAGCTTAAATGGGGGGGAGGAGACCCAGTACTTC | CASSLNGGEETQYF | TRBV7-3 | 14 | TRBJ2-5 | TRBD2 | -
TGTGCCAGCAGCCCAACCCAGCGGGAGAAGGGGGAGCAGTTCTTC | CASSPTQREKGEQFF | TRBV7-9 | 15 | TRBJ2-1 | TRBD2 | -
TGTGCCAGCAGTTTCCTTGCGGGACTAACTATATCTAGCACAGATACGCAGTATTTT | CASSFLAGLTISSTDTQYF | TRBV28 | 19 | TRBJ2-3 | TRBD2 | -
TGTGCCAGCAGCAAGGACACGAATCCCTTACCCCTCCACTTT | CASSKDTNPLPLHF | TRBV6-1 | 14 | TRBJ1-6 | - | -
TGCAGCGTTGACCCAAGACAGGGGGCTTACACTGAAGCTTTCTTT | CSVDPRQGAYTEAFF | TRBV29-1 | 15 | TRBJ1-1 | TRBD1 | few
TGTGCCTGGAGGTGGGGTAGCGGCGAGCAGTACTTC | CAWRWGSGEQYF | TRBV30 | 12 | TRBJ2-7 | - | -
TGTGCCAGCAGCTCCTTCGCGGGGCAGTCGAATGAGCAGTTCTTC | CASSSFAGQSNEQFF | TRBV14 | 15 | TRBJ2-1 | - | -
TGTGCCAGCAGCCAATGGGACAGGTATGGCTACACCTTC | CASSQWDRYGYTF | TRBV16 | 13 | TRBJ1-2 | TRBD1 | -
TGTGCCAGCAGCCAACACAGGGCCAATGAGCAGTTCTTC | CASSQHRANEQFF | TRBV6-1 | 13 | TRBJ2-1 | - | -
TGTGCCAGCAGTGAAGCGATGGGACAGTCTAACTATGGCTACACCTTC | CASSEAMGQSNYGYTF | TRBV6-1 | 16 | TRBJ1-2 | TRBD1 | few
TGCAGCGTCGGCCGGGACAGGGGGAATATGGAGCAGTACTTC | CSVGRDRGNMEQYF | TRBV29-1 | 14 | TRBJ2-7 | TRBD1 | -
TGTGCCAGTAGTACCCAAGGGGCTAGCTATGGCTACACCTTC | CASSTQGASYGYTF | TRBV19 | 14 | TRBJ1-2 | - | once
TGTGCCAGTAGTCCCCTGACTAGCAGGAACACCGGGGAGCTGTTTTTT | CASSPLTSRNTGELFF | TRBV19 | 16 | TRBJ2-2 | TRBD2 | -
TGTGCCATGGCCCCGGGACAGGACGAAAAACTGTTTTTT | CAMAPGQDEKLFF | TRBV2 | 13 | TRBJ1-4 | TRBD1 | -
TGCGCCAGCAGCCTGGGACTAGCGGGAGATTCTGAGCAGTTCTTC | CASSLGLAGDSEQFF | TRBV5-1 | 15 | TRBJ2-1 | TRBD2 | -
TGTGCCAGCAGCTTGAAGGGGGGACAGGGGGCATGGGGCTACACCTTC | CASSLKGGQGAWGYTF | TRBV5-4 | 16 | TRBJ1-2 | TRBD1 | few
TGTGCCAGCAGCCAAGATATGGGGCCCACAGATACGCAGTATTTT | CASSQDMGPTDTQYF | TRBV14 | 15 | TRBJ2-3 | - | -
TGTGCCAGCAGCTTAACATCTGAGCGGGAGGGCACAGATACGCAGTATTTT | CASSLTSEREGTDTQYF | TRBV11-1 | 17 | TRBJ2-3 | TRBD2 | -
TGTGCCAGCAGTGAAGGGACAGGTTATGGCTACACCTTC | CASSEGTGYGYTF | TRBV6-1 | 13 | TRBJ1-2 | TRBD1 | few
TGCGCCAGCAGCCAAGAGCCCGCCCCCGAGTTTGGCTACACCTTC | CASSQEPAPEFGYTF | TRBV4-3 | 15 | TRBJ1-2 | - | -
TGTGCCAGCAGCTTAGAGCGGGGGGTAACGCAGTATTTT | CASSLERGVTQYF | TRBV11-3 | 13 | TRBJ2-3 | TRBD2 | once